The 3 T cell receptor beta chains below were found in one sample sequenced in a study of blood T cell repertoires in COVID-19. Sequencing used immunoSEQ multiplex PCR; TCRdb keeps in-frame clones, though not all of them. This table has around 200,000 clones, approximately 90% appearing once. Sequencing was carried out using peripheral blood. The receptor source for this set is a man aged 50 or older with acute or convalescent COVID-19.

The genes are TRBV5-1 and TRBJ2-1, with a possible D match to TRBD1 (7 bases). This CDR3 comprises 13 residues. The germline gives CDR1 SGHRS, CDR2 YFSETQ. V was clipped by 4 bases and J by 9 bases, with 14 bases between them. The CDR3 nucleotides are TGCGCCAGCAGCGAACCCCAGGGGGGTGAGCAGTTCTTC. It specifies CASSEPQGGEQFF.

This clone has a single count. The V call is TRBV6-7, the J call TRBJ2-5, with TRBD2 as a possible D gene (7 bases). TRBV6-7 is known as an ORF, though its function is uncertain. The V end was cut by 10 bases, the J end by 1 base, with 19 bases between. The CDR3 is made up of 15 amino acids. The CDR3, as DNA: TGTGCCACCCCAAGGGGGGGGCCCACCCAAGAGACCCAGTACTTC. As protein: CATPRGGPTQETQYF.

As for this clone: This same CDR3 is encoded by further DNA sequences in the sample. The chain links TRBV12-3 or TRBV12-4 to TRBJ2-7; D remains unclear. The CDR3 length is 13 residues. V lost 5 bases to trimming and J lost 0 bases, with 8 bases between them. The CDR3 loop reads CASSPDSSYEQYF. The CDR3 DNA reads TGTGCCAGCAGTCCCGACTCCTCCTACGAGCAGTACTTC.